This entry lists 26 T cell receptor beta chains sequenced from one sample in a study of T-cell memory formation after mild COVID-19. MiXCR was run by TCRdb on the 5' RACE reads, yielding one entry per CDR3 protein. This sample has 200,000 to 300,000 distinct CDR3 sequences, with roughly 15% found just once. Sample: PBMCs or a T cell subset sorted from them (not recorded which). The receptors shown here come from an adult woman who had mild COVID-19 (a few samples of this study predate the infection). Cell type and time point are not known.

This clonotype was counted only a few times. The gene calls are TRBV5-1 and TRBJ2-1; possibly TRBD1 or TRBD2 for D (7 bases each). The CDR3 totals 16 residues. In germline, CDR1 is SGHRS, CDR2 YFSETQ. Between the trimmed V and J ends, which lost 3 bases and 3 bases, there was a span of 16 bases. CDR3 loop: CASSSRGGPNYNEQFF. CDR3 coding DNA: TGCGCCAGCAGCTCCAGGGGGGGCCCGAACTACAATGAGCAGTTCTTC.

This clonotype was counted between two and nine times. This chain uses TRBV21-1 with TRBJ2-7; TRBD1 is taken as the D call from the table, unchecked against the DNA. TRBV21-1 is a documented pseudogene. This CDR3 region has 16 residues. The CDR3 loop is CASSRRHSGISYEQYF. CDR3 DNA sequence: TGTGCCAGCAGCCGCAGACATTCAGGGATTTCCTACGAGCAGTACTTC.

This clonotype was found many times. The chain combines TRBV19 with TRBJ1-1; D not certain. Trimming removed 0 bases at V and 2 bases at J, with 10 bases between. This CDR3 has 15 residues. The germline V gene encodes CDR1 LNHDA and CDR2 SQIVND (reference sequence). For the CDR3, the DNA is TGTGCCAGTAGTATAGATTACAGCTTTAACACTGAAGCTTTCTTT. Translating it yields CASSIDYSFNTEAFF.

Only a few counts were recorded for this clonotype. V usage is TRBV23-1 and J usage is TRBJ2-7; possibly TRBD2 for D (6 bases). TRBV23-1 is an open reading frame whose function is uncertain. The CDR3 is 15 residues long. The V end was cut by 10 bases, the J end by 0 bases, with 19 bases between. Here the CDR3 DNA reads TGCGCCATCCCGATGGAGGGGCCAAGCTCCTACGAGCAGTACTTC. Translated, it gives CAIPMEGPSSYEQYF.

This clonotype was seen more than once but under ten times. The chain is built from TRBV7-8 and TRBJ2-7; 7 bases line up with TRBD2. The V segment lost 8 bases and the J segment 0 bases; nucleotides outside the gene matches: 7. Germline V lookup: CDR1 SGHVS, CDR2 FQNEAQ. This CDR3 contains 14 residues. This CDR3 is CASSGLSSSYEQYF. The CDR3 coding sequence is TGTGCCAGCTCGGGACTATCGAGCTCCTACGAGCAGTACTTC.

CDR3 protein: CSVEAGRGETQYF. DNA for the CDR3: TGCAGCGTTGAAGCGGGGAGGGGAGAGACCCAGTACTTC. The chain uses TRBV29-1 and TRBJ2-5; TRBD2 matches 7 bases. The CDR3 covers 13 residues. In germline, CDR1 is SQVTM, CDR2 ANQGSEA. V lost 1 base, J lost 4 bases, and 3 bases stayed unmatched.

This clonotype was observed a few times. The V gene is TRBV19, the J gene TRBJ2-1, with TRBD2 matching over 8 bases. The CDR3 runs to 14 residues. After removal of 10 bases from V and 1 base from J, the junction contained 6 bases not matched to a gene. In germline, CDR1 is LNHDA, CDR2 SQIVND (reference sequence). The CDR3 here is CAIGAGGSYNEQFF. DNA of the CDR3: TGTGCCATTGGGGCGGGGGGTTCCTACAATGAGCAGTTCTTC.

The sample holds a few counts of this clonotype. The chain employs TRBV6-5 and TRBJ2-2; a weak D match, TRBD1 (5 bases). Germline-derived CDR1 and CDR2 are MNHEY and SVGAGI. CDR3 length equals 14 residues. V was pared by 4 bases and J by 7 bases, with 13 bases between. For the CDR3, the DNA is TGTGCCAGCAGTTTCCCCAGGGTTGGCGGGGAGCTGTTTTTT. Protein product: CASSFPRVGGELFF.

Here the CDR3 reads CASSLGSLNTEAFF. The CDR3, as DNA: TGCGCCAGCAGCTTGGGCAGTCTGAACACTGAAGCTTTCTTT. This rearrangement joins TRBV5-1 to TRBJ1-1; D gene unclear. The germline gives CDR1 SGHRS, CDR2 YFSETQ. This CDR3 is 14 amino acids long. V lost 0 bases, J lost 0 bases, and 6 bases lay in between.

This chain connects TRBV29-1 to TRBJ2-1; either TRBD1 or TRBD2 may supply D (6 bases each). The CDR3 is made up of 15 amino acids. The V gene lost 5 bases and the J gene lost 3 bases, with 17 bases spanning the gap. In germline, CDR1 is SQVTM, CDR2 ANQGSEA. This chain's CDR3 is CSVSLGGRNYNEQFF. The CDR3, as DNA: TGCAGCGTTAGCCTAGGGGGGAGGAACTACAATGAGCAGTTCTTC.

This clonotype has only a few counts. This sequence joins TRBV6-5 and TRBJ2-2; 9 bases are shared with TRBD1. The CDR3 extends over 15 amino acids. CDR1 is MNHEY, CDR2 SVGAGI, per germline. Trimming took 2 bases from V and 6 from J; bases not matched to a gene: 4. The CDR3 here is CASSYRDRVAGELFF. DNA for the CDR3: TGTGCCAGCAGTTACCGGGACAGGGTAGCCGGGGAGCTGTTTTTT.

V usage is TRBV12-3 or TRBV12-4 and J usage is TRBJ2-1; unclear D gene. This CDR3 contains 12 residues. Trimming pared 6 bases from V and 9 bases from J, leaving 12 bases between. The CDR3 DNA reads TGTGCCAGCAGCCAACAAGGAATTGAGCAGTTCTTC. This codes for CASSQQGIEQFF.

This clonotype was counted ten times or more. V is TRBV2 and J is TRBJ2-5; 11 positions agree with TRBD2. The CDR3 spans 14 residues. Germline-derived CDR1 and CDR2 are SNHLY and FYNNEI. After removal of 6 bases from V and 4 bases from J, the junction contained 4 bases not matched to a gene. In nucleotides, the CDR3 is TGTGCCAGCAGCCCTAGCGGGGGGAGAGAGACCCAGTACTTC. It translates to CASSPSGGRETQYF.

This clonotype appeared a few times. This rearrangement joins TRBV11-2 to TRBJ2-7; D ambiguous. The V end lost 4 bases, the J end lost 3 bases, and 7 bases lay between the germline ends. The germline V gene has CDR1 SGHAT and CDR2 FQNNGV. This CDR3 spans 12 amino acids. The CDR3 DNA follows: TGTGCCAGCAGCTACCATGGCTACGAGCAGTACTTC. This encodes CASSYHGYEQYF.

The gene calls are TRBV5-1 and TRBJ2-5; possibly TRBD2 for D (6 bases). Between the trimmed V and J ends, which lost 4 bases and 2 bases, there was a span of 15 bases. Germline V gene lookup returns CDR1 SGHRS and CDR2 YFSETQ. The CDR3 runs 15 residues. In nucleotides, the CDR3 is TGCGCCAGCAGCCGCGGAGGGTTAGCGCAAGAGACCCAGTACTTC. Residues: CASSRGGLAQETQYF.

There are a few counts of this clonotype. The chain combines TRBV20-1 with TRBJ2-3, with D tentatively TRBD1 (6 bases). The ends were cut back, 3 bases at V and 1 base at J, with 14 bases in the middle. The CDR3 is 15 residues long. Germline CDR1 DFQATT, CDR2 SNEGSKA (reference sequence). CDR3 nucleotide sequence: TGCAGTGCTAGTCCGGCAGGGGCGGGCACAGATACGCAGTATTTT. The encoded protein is CSASPAGAGTDTQYF.

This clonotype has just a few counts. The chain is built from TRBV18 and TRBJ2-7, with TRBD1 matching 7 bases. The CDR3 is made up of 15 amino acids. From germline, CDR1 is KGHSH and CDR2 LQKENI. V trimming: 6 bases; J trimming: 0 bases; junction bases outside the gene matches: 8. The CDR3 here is CASSGRDRASYEQYF. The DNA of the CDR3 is TGTGCCAGCTCCGGAAGGGACAGAGCCTCCTACGAGCAGTACTTC.

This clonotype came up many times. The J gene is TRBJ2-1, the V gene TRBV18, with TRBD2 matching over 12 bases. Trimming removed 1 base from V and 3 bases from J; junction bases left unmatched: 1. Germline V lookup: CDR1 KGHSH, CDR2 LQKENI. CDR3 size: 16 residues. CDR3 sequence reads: CASSPRTSGVYNEQFF. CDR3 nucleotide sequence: TGTGCCAGCTCACCACGGACTAGCGGGGTCTACAATGAGCAGTTCTTC.

CDR3 residues: CASSRFTGPEAFF. The CDR3 coding sequence is TGTGCCAGTAGTAGATTTACAGGGCCTGAAGCTTTCTTT. The chain uses TRBV19 and TRBJ1-1; tentatively, D is TRBD1 (6 bases). Germline V lookup: CDR1 LNHDA, CDR2 SQIVND (reference sequence). The CDR3 is 13 amino acids. Trimming pared 4 bases from V and 6 bases from J, leaving 12 bases between.

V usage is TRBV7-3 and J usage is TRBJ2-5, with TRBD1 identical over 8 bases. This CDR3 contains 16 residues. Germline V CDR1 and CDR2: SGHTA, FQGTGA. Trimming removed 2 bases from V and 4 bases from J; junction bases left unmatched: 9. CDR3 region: CASSLSGQGLGETQYF. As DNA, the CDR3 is TGTGCCAGCAGCTTATCCGGACAGGGCTTAGGAGAGACCCAGTACTTC.

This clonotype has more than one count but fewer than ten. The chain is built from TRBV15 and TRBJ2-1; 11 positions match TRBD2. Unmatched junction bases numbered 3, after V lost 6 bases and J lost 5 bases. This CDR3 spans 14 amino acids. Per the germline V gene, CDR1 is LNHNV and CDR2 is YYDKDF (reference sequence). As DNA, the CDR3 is TGTGCCACCAGGGGGACTAGCGGTCACAATGAGCAGTTCTTC. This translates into CATRGTSGHNEQFF. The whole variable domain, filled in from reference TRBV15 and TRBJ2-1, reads DAMVIQNPRYQVTQFGKPVTLSCSQTLNHNVMYWYQQKSSQAPKLLFHYYDKDFNNEADTPDNFQSRRPNTSFCFLDIRSPGLGDTAMYLCATRGTSGHNEQFFGPGTRLTVL.

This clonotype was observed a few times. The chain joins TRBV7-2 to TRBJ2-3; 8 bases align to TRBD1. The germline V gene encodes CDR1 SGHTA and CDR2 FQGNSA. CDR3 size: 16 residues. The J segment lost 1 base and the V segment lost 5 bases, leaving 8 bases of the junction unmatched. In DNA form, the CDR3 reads TGTGCCAGCAGCCCAAACCCGGGACAGGGCACAGATACGCAGTATTTT. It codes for CASSPNPGQGTDTQYF.

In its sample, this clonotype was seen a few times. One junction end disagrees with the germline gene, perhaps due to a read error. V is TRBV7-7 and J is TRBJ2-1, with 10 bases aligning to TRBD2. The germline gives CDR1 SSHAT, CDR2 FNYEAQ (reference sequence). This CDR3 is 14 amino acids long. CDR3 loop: CASSPGLARNEQFF. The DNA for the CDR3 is TGTGCTAGCAGCCCGGGACTAGCGAGGAATGAGCAGTTCTTC.

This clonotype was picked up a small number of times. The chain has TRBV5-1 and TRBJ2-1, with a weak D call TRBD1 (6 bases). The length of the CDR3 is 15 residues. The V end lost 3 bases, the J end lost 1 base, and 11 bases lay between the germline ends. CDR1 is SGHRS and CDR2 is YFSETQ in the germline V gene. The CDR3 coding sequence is TGCGCCAGCAGCTCCGGGACATCTTCCTACAATGAGCAGTTCTTC. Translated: CASSSGTSSYNEQFF.

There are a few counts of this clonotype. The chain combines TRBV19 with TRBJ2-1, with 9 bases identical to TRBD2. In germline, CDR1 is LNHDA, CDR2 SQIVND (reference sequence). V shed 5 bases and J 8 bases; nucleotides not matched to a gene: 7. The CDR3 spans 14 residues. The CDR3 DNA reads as TGTGCCAGTAGTTTTAGCGGGAGACGAGATGAGCAGTTCTTC. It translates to CASSFSGRRDEQFF.

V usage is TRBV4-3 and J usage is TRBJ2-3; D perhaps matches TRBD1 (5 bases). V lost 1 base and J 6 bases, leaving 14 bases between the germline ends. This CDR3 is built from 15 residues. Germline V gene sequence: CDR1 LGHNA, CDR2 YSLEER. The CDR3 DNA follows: TGCGCCAGCAGCCAAGCCAGGTTGGGGCTGGATACGCAGTATTTT. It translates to CASSQARLGLDTQYF.